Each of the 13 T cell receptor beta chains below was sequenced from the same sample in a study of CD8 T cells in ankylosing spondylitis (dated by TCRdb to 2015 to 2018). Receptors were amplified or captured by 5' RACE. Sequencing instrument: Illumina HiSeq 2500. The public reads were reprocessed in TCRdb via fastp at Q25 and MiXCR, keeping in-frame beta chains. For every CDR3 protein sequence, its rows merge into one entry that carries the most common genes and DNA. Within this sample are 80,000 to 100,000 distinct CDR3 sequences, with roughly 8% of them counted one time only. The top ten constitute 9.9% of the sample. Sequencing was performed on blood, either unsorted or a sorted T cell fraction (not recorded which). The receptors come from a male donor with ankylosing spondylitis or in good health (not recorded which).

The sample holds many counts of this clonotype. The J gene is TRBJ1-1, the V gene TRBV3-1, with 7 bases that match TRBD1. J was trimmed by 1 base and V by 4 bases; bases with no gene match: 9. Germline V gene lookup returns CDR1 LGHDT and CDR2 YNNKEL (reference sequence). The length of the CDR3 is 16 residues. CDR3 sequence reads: CASSPLLWTGNTEAFF. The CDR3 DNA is TGTGCCAGCAGCCCCTTATTGTGGACAGGGAACACTGAAGCTTTCTTT.

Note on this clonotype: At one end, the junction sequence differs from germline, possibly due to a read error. The CDR3 sequence: CTSSRSGGTGEKLFF. For the CDR3, the DNA is TGTACCAGCAGCCGTTCAGGGGGCACGGGTGAAAAACTGTTTTTT. The chain recombines TRBV7-6 with TRBJ1-4, with TRBD1 identical over 8 bases. This CDR3 is built from 15 residues. Germline lookup yields CDR1 SGHVS and CDR2 FNYEAQ.

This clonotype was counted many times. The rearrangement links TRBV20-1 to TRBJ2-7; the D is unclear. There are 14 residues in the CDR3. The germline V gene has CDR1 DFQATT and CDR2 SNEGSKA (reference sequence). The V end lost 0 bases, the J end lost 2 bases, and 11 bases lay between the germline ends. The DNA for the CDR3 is TGCAGTGCTAGAGAACTGAACGGGCCCTACGAGCAGTACTTC. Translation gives CSARELNGPYEQYF.

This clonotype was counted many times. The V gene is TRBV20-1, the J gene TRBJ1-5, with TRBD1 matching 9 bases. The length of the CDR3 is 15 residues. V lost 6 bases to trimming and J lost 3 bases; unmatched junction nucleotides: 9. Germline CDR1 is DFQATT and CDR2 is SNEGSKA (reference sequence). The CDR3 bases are TGCAGTGCGACCCCCGGGACAGGGACCAATCAGCCCCAGCATTTT. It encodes CSATPGTGTNQPQHF.

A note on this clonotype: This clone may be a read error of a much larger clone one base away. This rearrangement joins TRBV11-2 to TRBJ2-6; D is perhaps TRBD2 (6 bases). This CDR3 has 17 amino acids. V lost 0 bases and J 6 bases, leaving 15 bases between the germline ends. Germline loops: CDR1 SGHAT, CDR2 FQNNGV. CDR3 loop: CASSLDERRAEANVLTF. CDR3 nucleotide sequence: TGTGCCAGCAGCTTAGATGAGAGGAGGGCTGAGGCCAACGTCCTGACTTTC.

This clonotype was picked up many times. The CDR3 DNA reads as TGCGCCAGCAGCCAAGATCTGACAGTTTATAATGAAAAACTGTTTTTT. Its protein is CASSQDLTVYNEKLFF. The V gene is TRBV4-3, the J gene TRBJ1-4, with D tentatively TRBD1 (5 bases). CDR3 length: 16 amino acids. The V gene lost 0 bases and the J gene lost 4 bases, with 12 bases spanning the gap. Germline lookup yields CDR1 LGHNA and CDR2 YSLEER.

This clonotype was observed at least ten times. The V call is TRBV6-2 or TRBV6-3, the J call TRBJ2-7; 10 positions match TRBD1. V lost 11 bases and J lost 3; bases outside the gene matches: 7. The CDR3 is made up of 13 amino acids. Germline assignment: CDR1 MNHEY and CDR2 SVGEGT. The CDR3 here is CAGARDRGYEQYF. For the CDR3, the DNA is TGTGCCGGTGCGAGGGACAGGGGCTACGAGCAGTACTTC.

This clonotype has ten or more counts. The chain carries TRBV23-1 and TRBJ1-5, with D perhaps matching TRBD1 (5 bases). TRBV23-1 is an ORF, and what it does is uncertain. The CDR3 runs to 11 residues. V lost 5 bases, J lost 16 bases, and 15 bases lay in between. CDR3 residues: CASSYRDGPHF. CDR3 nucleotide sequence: TGCGCCAGCAGTTACCGGGACGGCCCCCATTTT.

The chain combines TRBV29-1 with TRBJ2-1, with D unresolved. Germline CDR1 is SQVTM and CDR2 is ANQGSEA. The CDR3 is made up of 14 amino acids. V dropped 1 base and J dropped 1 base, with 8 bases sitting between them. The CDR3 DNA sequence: TGCAGCGTTGAAGGAACTAAATCCTACAATGAGCAGTTCTTC. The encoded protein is CSVEGTKSYNEQFF.

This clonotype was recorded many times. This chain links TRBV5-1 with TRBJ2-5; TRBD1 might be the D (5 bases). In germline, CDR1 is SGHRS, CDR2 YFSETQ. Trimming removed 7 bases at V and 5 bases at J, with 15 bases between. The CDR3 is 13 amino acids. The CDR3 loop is CASGPQGWETQYF. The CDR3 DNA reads TGCGCCAGCGGACCTCAGGGTTGGGAGACCCAGTACTTC.

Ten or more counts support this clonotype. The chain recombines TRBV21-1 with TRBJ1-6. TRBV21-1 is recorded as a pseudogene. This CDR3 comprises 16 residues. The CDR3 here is CASSRSQSSYNSPLHF. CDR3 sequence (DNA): TGTGCCAGCAGCAGATCACAGAGCTCCTATAATTCACCCCTCCACTTT.

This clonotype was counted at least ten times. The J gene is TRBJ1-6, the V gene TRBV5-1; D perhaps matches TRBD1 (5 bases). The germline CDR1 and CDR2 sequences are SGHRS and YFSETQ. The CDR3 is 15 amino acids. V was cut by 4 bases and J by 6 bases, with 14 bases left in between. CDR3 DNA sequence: TGCGCCAGCAGCCCTGCCGGGACCGCTAATTCACCCCTCCACTTT. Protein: CASSPAGTANSPLHF.

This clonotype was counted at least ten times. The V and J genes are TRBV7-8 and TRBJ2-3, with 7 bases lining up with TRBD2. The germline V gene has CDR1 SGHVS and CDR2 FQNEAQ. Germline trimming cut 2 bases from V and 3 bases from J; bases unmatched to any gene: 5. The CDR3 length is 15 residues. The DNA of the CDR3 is TGTGCCAGCAGCTTACTGGGCGGGGGAACAGATACGCAGTATTTT. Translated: CASSLLGGGTDTQYF.